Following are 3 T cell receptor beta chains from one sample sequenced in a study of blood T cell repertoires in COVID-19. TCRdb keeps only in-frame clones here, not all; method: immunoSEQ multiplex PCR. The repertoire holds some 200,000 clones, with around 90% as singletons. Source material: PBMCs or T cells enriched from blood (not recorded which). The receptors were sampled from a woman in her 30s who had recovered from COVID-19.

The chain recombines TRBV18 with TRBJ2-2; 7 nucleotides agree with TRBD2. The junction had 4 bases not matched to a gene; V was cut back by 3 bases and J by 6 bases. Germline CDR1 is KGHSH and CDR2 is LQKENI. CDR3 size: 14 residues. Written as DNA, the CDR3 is TGTGCCAGCTCACCGCAGGGAGGGGCCGGGGAGCTGTTTTTT. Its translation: CASSPQGGAGELFF. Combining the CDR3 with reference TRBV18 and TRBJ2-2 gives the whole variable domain NAGVMQNPRHLVRRRGQEARLRCSPMKGHSHVYWYRQLPEEGLKFMVYLQKENIIDESGMPKERFSAEFPKEGPSILRIQQVVRGDSAAYFCASSPQGGAGELFFGEGSRLTVL.

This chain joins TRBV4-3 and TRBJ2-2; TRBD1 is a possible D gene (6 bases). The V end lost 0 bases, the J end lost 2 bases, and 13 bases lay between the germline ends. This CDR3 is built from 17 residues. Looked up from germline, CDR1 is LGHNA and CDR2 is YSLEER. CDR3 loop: CASSQDHRQANTGELFF. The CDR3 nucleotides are TGCGCCAGCAGCCAAGATCATAGACAGGCAAACACCGGGGAGCTGTTTTTT.

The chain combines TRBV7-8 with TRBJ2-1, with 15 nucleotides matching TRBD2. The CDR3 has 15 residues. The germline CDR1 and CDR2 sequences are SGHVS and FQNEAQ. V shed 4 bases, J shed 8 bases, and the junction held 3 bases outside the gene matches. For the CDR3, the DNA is TGTGCCAGCAGCTCAGGACTAGCGGGGGGGGATGAGCAGTTCTTC. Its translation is CASSSGLAGGDEQFF. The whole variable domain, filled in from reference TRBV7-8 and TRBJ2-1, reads GAGVSQSPRYKVAKRGQDVALRCDPISGHVSLFWYQQALGQGPEFLTYFQNEAQLDKSGLPSDRFFAERPEGSVSTLKIQRTQQEDSAVYLCASSSGLAGGDEQFFGPGTRLTVL.